The next 24 T cell receptor beta chains were all read from a single sample in a study of regulatory T cells in long-lasting Graves disease. Researchers made TCR beta libraries by using iRepertoire HTBI primers and running Arm-PCR on CDR3 regions. TCRdb ran MiXCR on the multiplex PCR reads and lists one entry per CDR3 protein. The data hold about 400,000 distinct CDR3 sequences, with around 16% observed a single time. Indicated time point: newly diagnosed GD, antithyroid drugs for less than 3 months. The TCR library used RNA extracted from PBMCs. The input for sequencing was peripheral blood mononuclear cells (PBMCs), taken at new diagnosis, from a patient treated with antithyroid drugs. All receptors derive from a female donor with Graves disease.

This clonotype showed up many times. A junction boundary mismatches the germline segment, possibly from a read error. The V call is TRBV3-1, the J call TRBJ2-1, with 7 bases lining up with TRBD1. This CDR3 contains 11 residues. Germline V gives CDR1 LGHDT, CDR2 YNNKEL (reference sequence). CDR3 sequence: CASSQGDSRVF. The CDR3 DNA follows: TGTGCCAGCAGCCAAGGGGACAGTCGGGTCTTC.

This clonotype has ten or more counts. The V gene is TRBV7-2, the J gene TRBJ2-3; D gene uncertain. CDR1 and CDR2 (germline): SGHTA, FQGNSA. The CDR3 sequence is 15 residues long. Between the trimmed V and J ends, which lost 1 base and 4 bases, there was a span of 12 bases. The CDR3 DNA reads TGTGCCAGCAGCTTAGGGGCAGATGGTTCAGATACGCAGTATTTT. Protein sequence: CASSLGADGSDTQYF.

This clonotype was found many times. J is TRBJ2-1 and V is TRBV12-3 or TRBV12-4; D gene uncertain. The CDR3 runs to 14 residues. Trimming shortened V by 6 bases and J by 4 bases, and 13 bases separated the two germline ends. The CDR3 loop reads CASSLQGWYNEQFF. The CDR3 nucleotides read TGTGCCAGCAGCTTGCAAGGGTGGTACAATGAGCAGTTCTTC.

This clonotype occurred many times. The genes are TRBV10-1 and TRBJ2-5; no definite D call. The CDR3 is made up of 15 amino acids. Germline CDR1 WNHNN, CDR2 SYGVQD (reference sequence). Trimming removed 0 bases from V and 5 bases from J, with 13 bases in between. Here the CDR3 DNA reads TGCGCCAGCAGTGAGTCCAGAACGGTCCGTGAGACCCAGTACTTC. As protein: CASSESRTVRETQYF.

This clonotype was counted ten times or more. V is TRBV12-3 or TRBV12-4 and J is TRBJ1-5; the D is unclear. The V and J ends lost 5 bases and 3 bases respectively, with 8 bases between them. The CDR3 is 13 residues long. The CDR3 spells CASSTRDNQPQHF. CDR3 DNA sequence: TGTGCCAGCAGTACTCGGGACAATCAGCCCCAGCATTTT.

The chain uses TRBV30 and TRBJ1-5, with TRBD1 matching over 10 bases. Germline trimming cut 5 bases from V and 6 bases from J; bases unmatched to any gene: 7. CDR1 is GTSNPN, CDR2 SVGIG, per germline (reference sequence). The CDR3 length is 14 residues. Written as DNA, the CDR3 is TGTGCCTGGGACCCGGGACAGGGGTTTCAGCCCCAGCATTTT. It yields the protein CAWDPGQGFQPQHF.

This clonotype was picked up many times. The chain has TRBV6-1 and TRBJ2-1; the match to TRBD1 covers 7 bases. The CDR3 is 13 amino acids. The germline V gene encodes CDR1 MNHNS and CDR2 SASEGT. Losses at the gene ends were 5 bases for V and 14 bases for J; bases not matched to a gene: 12. The CDR3 region has the DNA TGTGCCAGCAGTAAAACAGGGGATTGGCCTAAGTTCTTC. Translated, it gives CASSKTGDWPKFF.

This clonotype was counted many times. The chain links TRBV7-2 to TRBJ2-1; 11 bases line up with TRBD2. Unmatched junction bases numbered 7, after V lost 4 bases and J lost 5 bases. CDR1 and CDR2 (germline): SGHTA, FQGNSA. CDR3 length: 16 amino acids. The CDR3: CASSSEGTSGNNEQFF. The DNA for the CDR3 is TGTGCCAGCAGCTCGGAAGGGACTAGCGGCAACAATGAGCAGTTCTTC. Using reference TRBV7-2 and TRBJ2-1 for the parts outside the CDR3, the full variable domain is GAGVSQSPSNKVTEKGKDVELRCDPISGHTALYWYRQSLGQGLEFLIYFQGNSAPDKSGLPSDRFSAERTGGSVSTLTIQRTQQEDSAVYLCASSSEGTSGNNEQFFGPGTRLTVL.

The rearrangement joins TRBV7-9 to TRBJ2-7; 8 bases are shared with TRBD1. CDR1 is SEHNR and CDR2 is FQNEAQ in the germline V gene (reference sequence). Trimming removed 7 bases from V and 6 bases from J; junction bases left unmatched: 8. The CDR3 sequence is 13 residues long. Written as DNA, the CDR3 is TGTGCCAGCATCCCCCAGGGGGCCGGCGAGCAGTACTTC. Residues: CASIPQGAGEQYF. The full variable domain, rest sourced from reference TRBV7-9 and TRBJ2-7, is DTGVSQNPRHKITKRGQNVTFRCDPISEHNRLYWYRQTLGQGPEFLTYFQNEAQLEKSRLLSDRFSAERPKGSFSTLEIQRTEQGDSAMYLCASIPQGAGEQYFGPGTRLTVT.

This clonotype was seen only a few times. The rearrangement uses TRBV7-2 and TRBJ1-1; D is possibly TRBD1 (6 bases). Germline CDR1 is SGHTA and CDR2 is FQGNSA. The V and J ends lost 1 base and 5 bases respectively, with 14 bases between them. The CDR3 spans 15 residues. This CDR3 reads CASSLVGARRTEAFF. CDR3 sequence (DNA): TGTGCCAGCAGCTTAGTGGGGGCCCGCCGTACTGAAGCTTTCTTT.

This clonotype was seen ten or more times. As DNA, the CDR3 is TGTGCCAGCAGCTTACAGGCAGCCGCCTACGAGCAGTACTTC. This codes for CASSLQAAAYEQYF. This chain uses TRBV7-8 with TRBJ2-7, with D uncertain. Germline-derived CDR1 and CDR2 are SGHVS and FQNEAQ. The CDR3 is made up of 14 amino acids. The V and J ends lost 2 bases and 2 bases respectively, with 10 bases between them.

This chain connects TRBV29-1 to TRBJ2-7; 7 nucleotides match TRBD1. The germline V gene has CDR1 SQVTM and CDR2 ANQGSEA. V shed 0 bases and J 3 bases; nucleotides not matched to a gene: 14. This CDR3 is 17 amino acids long. The CDR3 DNA is TGCAGCGTTGAAGACTGGACAGCAACACAGGGGAACTACGAGCAGTACTTC. Translation: CSVEDWTATQGNYEQYF.

The chain is built from TRBV19 and TRBJ1-5, with 12 positions matching TRBD1. Trimming removed 7 bases from V and 6 bases from J; junction bases left unmatched: 13. The length of the CDR3 is 17 residues. Germline loops: CDR1 LNHDA, CDR2 SQIVND (reference sequence). The CDR3 DNA reads as TGTGCCAGTACCGGGACAGGGGGCGGGAGAAGTTCTCAGCCCCAGCATTTT. This translates into CASTGTGGGRSSQPQHF.

This clonotype was counted at least ten times. The CDR3 bases are TGTGCCAGTATGGTCGGGGGAGACAGACAAGCTTTCTTT. Translation: CASMVGGDRQAFF. This sequence joins TRBV19 and TRBJ1-1; D is possibly TRBD1 (5 bases). V lost 7 bases to trimming and J lost 9 bases, with 18 bases between them. CDR1 is LNHDA and CDR2 is SQIVND in the germline V gene (reference sequence). The CDR3 length is 13 residues.

In its sample, this clonotype was seen many times. The chain combines TRBV7-2 with TRBJ2-5, with a tentative D call TRBD2 (7 bases). V was trimmed by 6 bases and J by 5 bases, leaving 22 bases between them. The CDR3 sequence is 16 residues long. CDR1 and CDR2 from the germline V gene are SGHTA and FQGNSA. The CDR3: CASSIGGAGAGETQYF. Written as DNA, the CDR3 is TGTGCCAGCAGTATAGGGGGGGCGGGAGCCGGGGAGACCCAGTACTTC.

The sample holds many counts of this clonotype. The chain is built from TRBV4-1 and TRBJ2-7; perhaps TRBD2 as D (6 bases). V was shortened by 0 bases and J by 4 bases, with 13 bases between the two germline ends. The germline V gene encodes CDR1 MGHRA and CDR2 YSYEKL. This CDR3 comprises 15 residues. The CDR3 nucleotides are TGCGCCAGCAGCCAAGATGCGCGGGGCCTTTACGAGCAGTACTTC. Encoded protein: CASSQDARGLYEQYF.

This clonotype was recorded a few times. V gene TRBV20-1 combines with J gene TRBJ1-2, with D uncertain. Germline CDR1 is DFQATT and CDR2 is SNEGSKA (reference sequence). V lost 1 base and J 4 bases, leaving 10 bases between the germline ends. The CDR3 contains 13 residues. CDR3 nucleotides: TGCAGTGCTAGAGGGTCAGACCTCTATGGCTACACCTTC. Protein product: CSARGSDLYGYTF.

In this sample, this clonotype turned up many times. CDR3 sequence (DNA): TGTGCCAGCAGCTTAAGTAGGGGGTATAATTCACCCCTCCACTTT. It is translated as CASSLSRGYNSPLHF. This rearrangement joins TRBV7-9 to TRBJ1-6, with D perhaps TRBD1 (6 bases). CDR3 length: 15 amino acids. Per the germline V gene, CDR1 is SEHNR and CDR2 is FQNEAQ (reference sequence). Trimming stripped 2 bases from V and 4 bases from J, with 9 bases between.

The chain combines TRBV6-9 with TRBJ1-2; D gene ambiguous. Trimming took off 3 bases at V and 4 bases at J, with 12 bases between the two ends. The V gene's germline CDR1 is MNHGY and CDR2 SVAAGI. The CDR3 spans 14 residues. The CDR3 is CASSYGKDAYGYTF. The CDR3 region has the DNA TGTGCCAGCAGTTACGGGAAGGACGCCTATGGCTACACCTTC.

In this sample, this clonotype turned up many times. This chain uses TRBV24-1 with TRBJ2-1, with 8 nucleotides matching TRBD2. Germline-derived CDR1 and CDR2 are KGHDR and SFDVKD. Trimming took 3 bases from V and 0 from J; bases not matched to a gene: 9. This CDR3 has 18 amino acids. The CDR3 spells CATSDTRRSGGSYNEQFF. The CDR3 region has the DNA TGTGCCACCAGTGATACTCGAAGGAGCGGGGGCTCCTACAATGAGCAGTTCTTC.

This clonotype was seen ten or more times. This chain uses TRBV28 with TRBJ2-7; D not certain. The CDR3 has 14 amino acids. V lost 3 bases to trimming and J lost 3 bases, with 12 bases between them. The germline V gene encodes CDR1 MDHEN and CDR2 SYDVKM. CDR3 nucleotide sequence: TGTGCCAGCAGTTTCGGACCTGCTTACTACGAGCAGTACTTC. This codes for CASSFGPAYYEQYF.

The rearrangement joins TRBV18 to TRBJ2-7; 9 bases are shared with TRBD1. CDR3 size: 15 residues. V lost 3 bases, J lost 7 bases, and 10 bases stayed unmatched. Germline V gene sequence: CDR1 KGHSH, CDR2 LQKENI. CDR3: CASSPERQGVKEQYF. CDR3 nucleotides: TGTGCCAGCTCACCGGAGCGACAGGGGGTTAAGGAGCAGTACTTC.

The chain employs TRBV4-1 and TRBJ1-1; 11 bases agree with TRBD1. The CDR3 is 16 amino acids. Germline assignment: CDR1 MGHRA and CDR2 YSYEKL. V shed 5 bases and J 4 bases; nucleotides not matched to a gene: 9. The CDR3 protein is CASSYRDRGLFTEAFF. CDR3 sequence (DNA): TGCGCCAGCAGCTATCGGGACAGGGGGTTGTTCACTGAAGCTTTCTTT.

The gene calls are TRBV5-1 and TRBJ1-1; the match to TRBD1 covers 11 bases. CDR1 and CDR2 (germline): SGHRS, YFSETQ. The CDR3 length is 14 residues. J gave up 3 bases and V 6 bases, and 4 bases lay outside the gene matches. CDR3 protein: CASKVGQGDTEAFF. The CDR3 DNA is TGCGCCAGCAAAGTGGGACAGGGGGACACTGAAGCTTTCTTT.